This T cell receptor beta chain was obtained from a study of blood T cell repertoires in COVID-19. CDR3 length: 15 amino acids. Germline V lookup: CDR1 MDHEN, CDR2 SYDVKM. V shed 10 bases and J 3 bases; nucleotides not matched to a gene: 12. Profiled with immunoSEQ multiplex PCR; TCRdb holds only in-frame clones, not every one. The sample shows a few hundred thousand clones, roughly 80% of them seen only once. The sample taken for sequencing was peripheral blood. The sequence was obtained from a human donor in a cohort sampled during active COVID-19. The chain is built from TRBV28 and TRBJ2-7; TRBD1 matches 10 bases. DNA for the CDR3: TGTGCCACCAGCCCCCTTTGGGACAGGGGCTACGAGCAGTACTTC. Translation gives CATSPLWDRGYEQYF.